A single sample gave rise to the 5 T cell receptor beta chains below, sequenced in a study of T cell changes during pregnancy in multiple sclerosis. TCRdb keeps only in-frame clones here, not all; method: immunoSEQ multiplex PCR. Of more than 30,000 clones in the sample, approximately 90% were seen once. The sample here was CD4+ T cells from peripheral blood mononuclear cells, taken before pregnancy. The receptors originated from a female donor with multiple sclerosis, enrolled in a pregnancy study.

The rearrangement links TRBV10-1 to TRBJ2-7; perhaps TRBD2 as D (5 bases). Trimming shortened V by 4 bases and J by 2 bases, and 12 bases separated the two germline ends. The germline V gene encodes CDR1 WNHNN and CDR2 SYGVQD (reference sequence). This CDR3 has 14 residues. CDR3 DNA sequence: TGCGCCAGCAGTGGCGGCGGAGGTCCCTACGAGCAGTACTTC. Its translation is CASSGGGGPYEQYF.

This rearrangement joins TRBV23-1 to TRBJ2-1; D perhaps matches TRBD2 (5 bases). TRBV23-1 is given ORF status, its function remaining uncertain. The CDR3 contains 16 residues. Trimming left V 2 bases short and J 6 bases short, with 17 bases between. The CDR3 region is CASSQPWGTGFNEQFF. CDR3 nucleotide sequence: TGCGCCAGCAGTCAACCCTGGGGAACGGGGTTCAATGAGCAGTTCTTC.

Here the CDR3 DNA reads TGCAGCGTCTGCGTTGCCGCATCGGATACGCAGTATTTT. This encodes CSVCVAASDTQYF. V usage is TRBV29-1 and J usage is TRBJ2-3; D is unresolved. Germline CDR1 is SQVTM and CDR2 is ANQGSEA. The ends were cut back, 6 bases at V and 6 bases at J, with 16 bases in the middle. CDR3 size: 13 residues.

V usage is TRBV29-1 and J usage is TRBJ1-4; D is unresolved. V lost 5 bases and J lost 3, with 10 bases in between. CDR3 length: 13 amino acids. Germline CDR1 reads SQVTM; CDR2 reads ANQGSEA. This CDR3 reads CSVCGGANEKLFF. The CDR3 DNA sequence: TGCAGCGTTTGCGGAGGAGCTAATGAAAAACTGTTTTTT.

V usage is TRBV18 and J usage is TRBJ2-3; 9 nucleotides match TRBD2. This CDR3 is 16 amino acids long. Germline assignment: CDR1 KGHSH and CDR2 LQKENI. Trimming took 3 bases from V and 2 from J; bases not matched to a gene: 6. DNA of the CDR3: TGTGCCAGCTCACCTGAGCTAGCGGGAATCACAGATACGCAGTATTTT. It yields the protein CASSPELAGITDTQYF.